The clone carrying this T cell receptor (beta chain) was observed at least ten times. The data derive from a study of molecular identifiers for immune sequencing clone quantification. Each CDR3 protein is one row after TCRdb ran MiXCR on the PCR reads. The table includes under 650,000 distinct CDR3 sequences, 15% to 20% detected once. V shed 8 bases and J shed 2 bases, with 20 bases lying between them. Looked up from germline, CDR1 is MDHEN and CDR2 is SYDVKM. CDR3 length: 16 residues. The rearrangement uses TRBV28 and TRBJ2-3; D unresolved. The TCR originated in a human donor in good health. Some libraries in this study had Jurkat cell RNA spiked in. The material sequenced was naive CD8+ T cells from blood, with Jurkat cell RNA spiked in. Subset of the sample: FACS-sorted CD8+CD4-CCR7+CD45RA+ naive T cells. In DNA form, the CDR3 reads TGTGCCAGCCAATCCGAGGATACCTCCTACACAGATACGCAGTATTTT. Translating it yields CASQSEDTSYTDTQYF.